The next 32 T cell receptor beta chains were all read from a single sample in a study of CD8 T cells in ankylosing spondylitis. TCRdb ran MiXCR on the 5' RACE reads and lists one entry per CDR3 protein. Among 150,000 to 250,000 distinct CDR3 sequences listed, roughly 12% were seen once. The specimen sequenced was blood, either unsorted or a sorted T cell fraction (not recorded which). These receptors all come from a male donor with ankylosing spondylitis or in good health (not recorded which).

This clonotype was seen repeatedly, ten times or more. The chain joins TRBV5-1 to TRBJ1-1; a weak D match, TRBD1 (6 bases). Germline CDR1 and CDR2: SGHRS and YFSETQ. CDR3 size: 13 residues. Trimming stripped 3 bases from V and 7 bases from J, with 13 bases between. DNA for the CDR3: TGCGCCAGCAGCTCAACGGGGGGGCATGAAGCTTTCTTT. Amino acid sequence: CASSSTGGHEAFF.

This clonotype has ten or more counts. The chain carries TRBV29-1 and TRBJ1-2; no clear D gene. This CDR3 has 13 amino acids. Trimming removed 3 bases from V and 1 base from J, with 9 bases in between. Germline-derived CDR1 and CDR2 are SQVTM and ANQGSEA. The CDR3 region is CSVESGNNYGYTF. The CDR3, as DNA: TGCAGCGTTGAGTCGGGGAATAACTATGGCTACACCTTC.

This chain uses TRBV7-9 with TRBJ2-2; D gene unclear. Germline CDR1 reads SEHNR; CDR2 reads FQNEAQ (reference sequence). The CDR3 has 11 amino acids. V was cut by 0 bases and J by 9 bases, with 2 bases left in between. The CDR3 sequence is CASSLARELFF. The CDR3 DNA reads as TGTGCCAGCAGCTTAGCCAGGGAGCTGTTTTTT.

The CDR3 protein is CSVEDYRDRDSYEQYF. CDR3 sequence (DNA): TGCAGCGTTGAAGACTACCGGGACAGGGATTCCTACGAGCAGTACTTC. The chain links TRBV29-1 to TRBJ2-7, with TRBD1 matching over 9 bases. Germline CDR1 reads SQVTM; CDR2 reads ANQGSEA. The CDR3 has 16 residues. The V gene end was trimmed by 0 bases and the J gene end by 1 base; junction bases not matched to a gene: 7.

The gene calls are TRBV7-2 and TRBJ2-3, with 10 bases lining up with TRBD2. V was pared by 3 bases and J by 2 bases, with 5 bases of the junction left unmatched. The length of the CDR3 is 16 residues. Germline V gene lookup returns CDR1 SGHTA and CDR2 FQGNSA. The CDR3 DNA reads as TGTGCCAGCAGCTTGGGGACTAGCGAGACCACAGATACGCAGTATTTT. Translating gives CASSLGTSETTDTQYF.

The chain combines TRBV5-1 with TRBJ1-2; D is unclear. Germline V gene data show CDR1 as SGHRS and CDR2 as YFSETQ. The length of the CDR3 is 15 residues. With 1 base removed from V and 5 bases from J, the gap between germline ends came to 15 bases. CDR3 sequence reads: CASSLSGLTYYGYTF. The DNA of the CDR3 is TGCGCCAGCAGCTTGTCAGGACTTACTTATTATGGCTACACCTTC.

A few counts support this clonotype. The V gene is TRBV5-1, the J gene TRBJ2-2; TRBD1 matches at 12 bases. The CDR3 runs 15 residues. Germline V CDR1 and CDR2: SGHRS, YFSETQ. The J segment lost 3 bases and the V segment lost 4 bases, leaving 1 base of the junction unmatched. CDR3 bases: TGCGCCAGCAGCGGGACAGGGGGCGACACCGGGGAGCTGTTTTTT. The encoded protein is CASSGTGGDTGELFF.

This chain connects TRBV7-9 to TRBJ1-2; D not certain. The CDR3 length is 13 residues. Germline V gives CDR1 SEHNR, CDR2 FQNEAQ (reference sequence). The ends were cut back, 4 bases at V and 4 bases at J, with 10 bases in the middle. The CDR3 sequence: CASSYMDGYGYTF. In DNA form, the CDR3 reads TGTGCCAGCAGCTACATGGACGGCTATGGCTACACCTTC.

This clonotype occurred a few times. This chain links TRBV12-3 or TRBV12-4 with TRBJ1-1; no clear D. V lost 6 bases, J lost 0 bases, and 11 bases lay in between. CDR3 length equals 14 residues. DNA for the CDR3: TGTGCCAGCAGCCCTTTTACCGTGAACACTGAAGCTTTCTTT. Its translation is CASSPFTVNTEAFF.

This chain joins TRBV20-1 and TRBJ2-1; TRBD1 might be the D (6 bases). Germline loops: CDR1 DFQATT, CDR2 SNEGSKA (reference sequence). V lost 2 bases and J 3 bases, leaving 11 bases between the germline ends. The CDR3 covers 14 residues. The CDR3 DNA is TGCAGTGCTAGACCAGGGGATATCTACAATGAGCAGTTCTTC. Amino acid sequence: CSARPGDIYNEQFF.

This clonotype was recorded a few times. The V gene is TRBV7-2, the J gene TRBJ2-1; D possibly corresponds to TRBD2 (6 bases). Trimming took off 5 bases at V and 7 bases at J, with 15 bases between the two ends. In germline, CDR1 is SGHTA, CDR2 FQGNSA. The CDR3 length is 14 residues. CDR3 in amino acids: CASSPWPGANEQFF. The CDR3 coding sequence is TGTGCCAGCAGCCCCTGGCCGGGAGCAAATGAGCAGTTCTTC.

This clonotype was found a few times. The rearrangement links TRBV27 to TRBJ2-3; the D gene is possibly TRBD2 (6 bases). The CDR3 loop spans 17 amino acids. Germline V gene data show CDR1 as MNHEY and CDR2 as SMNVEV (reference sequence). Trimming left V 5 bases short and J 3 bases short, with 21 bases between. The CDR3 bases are TGTGCCAGCAGTCTTCTCGGCGGGGCCCTTGCAACAGATACGCAGTATTTT. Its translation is CASSLLGGALATDTQYF.

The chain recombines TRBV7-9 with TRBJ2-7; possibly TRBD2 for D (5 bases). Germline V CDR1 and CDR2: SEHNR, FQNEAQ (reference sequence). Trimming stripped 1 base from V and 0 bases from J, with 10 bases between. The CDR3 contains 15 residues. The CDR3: CASSLEGEDSYEQYF. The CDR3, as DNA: TGTGCCAGCAGCTTAGAGGGAGAGGACTCCTACGAGCAGTACTTC.

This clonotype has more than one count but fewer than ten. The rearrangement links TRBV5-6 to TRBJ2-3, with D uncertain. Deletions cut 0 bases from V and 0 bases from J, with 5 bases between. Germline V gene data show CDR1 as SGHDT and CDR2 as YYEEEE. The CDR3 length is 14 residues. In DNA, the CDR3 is TGTGCCAGCAGCTTGGTTTACAGCACAGATACGCAGTATTTT. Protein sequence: CASSLVYSTDTQYF.

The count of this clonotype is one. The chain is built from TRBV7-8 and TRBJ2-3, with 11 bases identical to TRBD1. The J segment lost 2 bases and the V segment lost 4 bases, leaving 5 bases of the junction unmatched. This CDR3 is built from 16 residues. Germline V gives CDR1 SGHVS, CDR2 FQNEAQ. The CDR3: CASSSPGQGDTDTQYF. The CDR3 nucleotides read TGTGCCAGCAGCTCCCCGGGACAGGGGGACACAGATACGCAGTATTTT.

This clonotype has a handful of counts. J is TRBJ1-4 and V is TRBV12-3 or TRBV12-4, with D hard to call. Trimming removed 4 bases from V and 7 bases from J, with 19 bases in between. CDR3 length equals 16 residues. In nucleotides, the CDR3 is TGTGCCAGCAGTTCCGGGCAGCCCGGAATGGGTGAAAAACTGTTTTTT. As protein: CASSSGQPGMGEKLFF.

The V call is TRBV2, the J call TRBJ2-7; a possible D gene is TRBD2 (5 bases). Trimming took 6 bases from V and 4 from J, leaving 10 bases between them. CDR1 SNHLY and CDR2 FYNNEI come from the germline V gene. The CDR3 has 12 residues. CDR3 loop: CASRETTYEQYF. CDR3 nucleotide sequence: TGTGCCAGCAGAGAGACTACTTACGAGCAGTACTTC.

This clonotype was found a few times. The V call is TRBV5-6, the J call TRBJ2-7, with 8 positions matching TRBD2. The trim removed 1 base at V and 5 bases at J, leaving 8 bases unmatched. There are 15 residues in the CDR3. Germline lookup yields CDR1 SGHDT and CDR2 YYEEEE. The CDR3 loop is CASSLSPAGGDEQYF. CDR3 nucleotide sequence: TGTGCCAGCAGCTTGTCCCCCGCGGGGGGAGACGAGCAGTACTTC. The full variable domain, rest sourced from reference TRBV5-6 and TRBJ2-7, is DAGVTQSPTHLIKTRGQQVTLRCSPKSGHDTVSWYQQALGQGPQFIFQYYEEEERQRGNFPDRFSGHQFPNYSSELNVNALLLGDSALYLCASSLSPAGGDEQYFGPGTRLTVT.

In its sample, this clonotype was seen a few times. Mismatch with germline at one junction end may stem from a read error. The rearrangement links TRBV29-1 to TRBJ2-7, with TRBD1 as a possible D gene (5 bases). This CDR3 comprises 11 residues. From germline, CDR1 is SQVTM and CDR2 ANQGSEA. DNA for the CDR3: TGCAGCGTCGAATCTTCAGGGTCTCTACACTTC. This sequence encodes CSVESSGSLHF.

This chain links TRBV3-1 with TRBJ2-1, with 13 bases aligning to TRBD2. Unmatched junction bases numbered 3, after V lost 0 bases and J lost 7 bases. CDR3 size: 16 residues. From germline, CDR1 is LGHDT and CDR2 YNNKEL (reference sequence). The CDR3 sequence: CASSQDQLAGGNEQFF. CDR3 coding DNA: TGTGCCAGCAGCCAAGATCAACTAGCGGGGGGGAATGAGCAGTTCTTC.

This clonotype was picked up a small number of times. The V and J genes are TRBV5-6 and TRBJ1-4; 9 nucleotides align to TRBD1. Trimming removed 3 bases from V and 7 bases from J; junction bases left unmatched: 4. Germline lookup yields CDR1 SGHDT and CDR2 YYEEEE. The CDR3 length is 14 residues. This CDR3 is CASSSGTGSEKLFF. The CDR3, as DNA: TGTGCCAGCAGCTCCGGGACAGGGTCTGAAAAACTGTTTTTT.

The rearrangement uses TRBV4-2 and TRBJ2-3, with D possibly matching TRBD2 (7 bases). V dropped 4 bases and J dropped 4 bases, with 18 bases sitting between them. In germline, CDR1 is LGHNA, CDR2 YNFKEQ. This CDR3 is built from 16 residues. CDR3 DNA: TGTGCCAGCAGCCCCGTAGGGGGAGGGCAGGCAGATACGCAGTATTTT. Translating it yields CASSPVGGGQADTQYF.

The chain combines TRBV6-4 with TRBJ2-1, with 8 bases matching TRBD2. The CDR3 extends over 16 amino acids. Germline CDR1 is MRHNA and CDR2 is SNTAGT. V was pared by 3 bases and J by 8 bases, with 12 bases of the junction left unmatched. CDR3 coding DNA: TGTGCCAGCAGTGAGCTGGGGACTAGTAGTTCCCATGAGCAGTTCTTC. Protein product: CASSELGTSSSHEQFF.

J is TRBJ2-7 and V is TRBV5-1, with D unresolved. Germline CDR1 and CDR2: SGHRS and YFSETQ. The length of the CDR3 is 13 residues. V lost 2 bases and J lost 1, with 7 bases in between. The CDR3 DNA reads TGCGCCAGCAGCTTTAGCACGTCCTACGAGCAGTACTTC. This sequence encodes CASSFSTSYEQYF.

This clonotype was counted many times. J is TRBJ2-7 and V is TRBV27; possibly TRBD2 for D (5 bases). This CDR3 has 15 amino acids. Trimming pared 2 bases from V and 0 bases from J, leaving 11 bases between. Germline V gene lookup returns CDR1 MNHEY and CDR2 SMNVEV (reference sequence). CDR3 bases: TGTGCCAGCAGTTTAATAGGCGGGTACTCCTACGAGCAGTACTTC. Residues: CASSLIGGYSYEQYF.

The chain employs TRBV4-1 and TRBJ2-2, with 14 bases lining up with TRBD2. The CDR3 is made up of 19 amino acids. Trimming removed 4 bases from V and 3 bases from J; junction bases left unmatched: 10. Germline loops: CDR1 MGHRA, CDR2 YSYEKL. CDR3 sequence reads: CASSLEGPGLAGDTGELFF. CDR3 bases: TGCGCCAGCAGCCTCGAGGGTCCGGGACTAGCGGGAGACACCGGGGAGCTGTTTTTT.

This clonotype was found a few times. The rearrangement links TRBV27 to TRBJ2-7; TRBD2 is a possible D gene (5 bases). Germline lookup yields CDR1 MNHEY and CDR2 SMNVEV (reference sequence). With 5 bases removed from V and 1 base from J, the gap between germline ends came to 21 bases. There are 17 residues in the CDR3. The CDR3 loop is CASSPFPRDSGSYEQYF. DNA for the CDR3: TGTGCCAGCAGTCCCTTCCCCCGGGATTCTGGATCCTACGAGCAGTACTTC.

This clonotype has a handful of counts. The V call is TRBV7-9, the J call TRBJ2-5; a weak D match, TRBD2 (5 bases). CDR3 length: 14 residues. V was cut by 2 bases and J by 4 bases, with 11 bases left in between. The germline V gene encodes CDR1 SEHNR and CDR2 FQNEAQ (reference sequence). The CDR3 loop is CASSLTPRGETQYF. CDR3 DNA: TGTGCCAGCAGCTTAACCCCTCGGGGAGAGACCCAGTACTTC.

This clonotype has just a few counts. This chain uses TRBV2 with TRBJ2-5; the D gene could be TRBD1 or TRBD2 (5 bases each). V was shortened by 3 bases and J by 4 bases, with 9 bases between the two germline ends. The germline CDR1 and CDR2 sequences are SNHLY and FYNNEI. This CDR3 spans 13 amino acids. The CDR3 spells CASSDQGAETQYF. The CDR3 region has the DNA TGTGCCAGCAGTGACCAGGGAGCAGAGACCCAGTACTTC.

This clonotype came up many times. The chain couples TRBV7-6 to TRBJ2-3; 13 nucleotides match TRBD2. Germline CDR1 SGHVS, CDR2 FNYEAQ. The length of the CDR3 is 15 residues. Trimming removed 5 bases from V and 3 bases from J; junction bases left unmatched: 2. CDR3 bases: TGTGCCAGCAGCATGACTAGCGGGAGGACAGATACGCAGTATTTT. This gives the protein CASSMTSGRTDTQYF. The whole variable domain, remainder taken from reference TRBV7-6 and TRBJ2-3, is GAGVSQSPRYKVTKRGQDVALRCDPISGHVSLYWYRQALGQGPEFLTYFNYEAQQDKSGLPNDRFSAERPEGSISTLTIQRTEQRDSAMYRCASSMTSGRTDTQYFGPGTRLTVL.

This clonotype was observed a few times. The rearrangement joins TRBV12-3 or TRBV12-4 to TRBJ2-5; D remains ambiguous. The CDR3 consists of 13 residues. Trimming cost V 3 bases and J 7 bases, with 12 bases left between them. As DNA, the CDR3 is TGTGCCAGCAGTTTCGGGTCGGAATGGACCCAGTACTTC. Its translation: CASSFGSEWTQYF.

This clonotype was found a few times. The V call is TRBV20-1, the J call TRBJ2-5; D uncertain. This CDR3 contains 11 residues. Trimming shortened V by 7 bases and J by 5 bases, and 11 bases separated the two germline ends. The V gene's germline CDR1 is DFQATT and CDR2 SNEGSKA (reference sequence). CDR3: CSVPTAETQYF. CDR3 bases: TGCAGTGTACCGACGGCGGAGACCCAGTACTTC.